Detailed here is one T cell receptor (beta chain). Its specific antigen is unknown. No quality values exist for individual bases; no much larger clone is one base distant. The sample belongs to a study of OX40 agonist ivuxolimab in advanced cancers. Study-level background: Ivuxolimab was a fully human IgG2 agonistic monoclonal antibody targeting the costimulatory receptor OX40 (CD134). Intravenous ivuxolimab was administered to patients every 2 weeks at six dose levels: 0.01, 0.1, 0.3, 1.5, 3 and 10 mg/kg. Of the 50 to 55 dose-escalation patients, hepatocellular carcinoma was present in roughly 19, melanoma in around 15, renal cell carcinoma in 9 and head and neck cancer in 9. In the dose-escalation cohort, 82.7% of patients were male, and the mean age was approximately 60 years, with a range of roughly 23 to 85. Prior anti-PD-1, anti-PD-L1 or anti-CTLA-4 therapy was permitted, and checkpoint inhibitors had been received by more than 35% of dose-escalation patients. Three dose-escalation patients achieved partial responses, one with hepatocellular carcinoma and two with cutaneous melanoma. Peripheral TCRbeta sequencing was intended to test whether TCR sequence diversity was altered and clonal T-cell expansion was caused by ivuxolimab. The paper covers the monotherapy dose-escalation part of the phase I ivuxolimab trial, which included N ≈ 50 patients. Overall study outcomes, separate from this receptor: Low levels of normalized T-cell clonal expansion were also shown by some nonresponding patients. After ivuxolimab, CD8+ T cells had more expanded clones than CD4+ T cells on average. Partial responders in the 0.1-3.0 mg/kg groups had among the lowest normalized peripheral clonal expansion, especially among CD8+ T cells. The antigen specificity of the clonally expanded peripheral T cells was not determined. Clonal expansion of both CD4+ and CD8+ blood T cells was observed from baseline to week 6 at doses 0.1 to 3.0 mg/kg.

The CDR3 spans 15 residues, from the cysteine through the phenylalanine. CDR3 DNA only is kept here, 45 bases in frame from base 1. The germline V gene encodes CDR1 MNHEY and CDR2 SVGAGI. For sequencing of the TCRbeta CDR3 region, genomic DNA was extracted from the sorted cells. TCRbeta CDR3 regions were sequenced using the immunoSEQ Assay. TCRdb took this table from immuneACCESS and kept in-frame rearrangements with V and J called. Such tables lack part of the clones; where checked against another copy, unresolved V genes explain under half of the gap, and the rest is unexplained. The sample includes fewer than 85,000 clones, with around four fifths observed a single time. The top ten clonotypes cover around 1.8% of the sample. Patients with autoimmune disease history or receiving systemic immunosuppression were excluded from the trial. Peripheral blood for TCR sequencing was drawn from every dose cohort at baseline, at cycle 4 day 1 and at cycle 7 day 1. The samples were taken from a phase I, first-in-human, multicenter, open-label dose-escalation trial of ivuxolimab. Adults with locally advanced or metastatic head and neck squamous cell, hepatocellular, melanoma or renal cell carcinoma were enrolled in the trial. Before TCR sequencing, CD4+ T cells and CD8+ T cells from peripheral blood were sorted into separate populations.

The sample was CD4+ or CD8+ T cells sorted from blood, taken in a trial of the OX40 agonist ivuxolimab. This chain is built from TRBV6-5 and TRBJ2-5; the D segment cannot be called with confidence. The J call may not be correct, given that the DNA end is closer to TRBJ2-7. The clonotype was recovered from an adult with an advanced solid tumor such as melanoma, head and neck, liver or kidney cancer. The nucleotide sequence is TGTGCCAGCAGTCCGGACCCCGGGCACTCCTACGAGCAGTACTTC. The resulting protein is CASSPDPGHSYEQYF.